The sample holds a few counts of the clone carrying this TCR beta chain. What it recognizes is unknown. The junction had 8 bases not matched to a gene; V was cut back by 4 bases and J by 4 bases. CDR3 length: 15 amino acids. CDR1 is SGHTA, CDR2 FQGNSA, per germline. These data belong to a study of identical twins. General observations from the study: In monozygotic twins, models underestimated the sharing of out-of-frame TCR alpha.

Unique molecular identifiers were in the cDNA, with template-switch universal primer binding. TCRdb fed the 5' RACE reads into MiXCR, producing one record per CDR3 protein. The table has 690,000 or so distinct CDR3 sequences, around 8.3% seen once. The same data also contributed to another study, on yellow fever vaccine responses in identical twins.

The origin of this receptor is a young woman in good health. V is TRBV7-2 and J is TRBJ2-3; 7 bases line up with TRBD1. The sample consisted of PBMCs. The CDR3 here is CASSSDRARADTQYF. The DNA of the CDR3 is TGTGCCAGCAGCTCCGACAGGGCCAGGGCAGATACGCAGTATTTT.